The 23 T cell receptor beta chains in this list originate from one sample, sequenced in a study of blood T cells in healthy people across ages. Combining a sample-barcoded 5' primer with a J-beta primer mix, a second PCR ran for about 6 to 12 cycles. One entry per CDR3 protein results from TCRdb running MiXCR on the 5' RACE reads. In the table there are approximately 850,000 distinct CDR3 sequences, approximately 44% of which are singletons. Sequenced: blood. All receptors come from a man aged 60-69 years in good health.

This clonotype has a handful of counts. The genes are TRBV12-3 or TRBV12-4 and TRBJ2-7; 7 bases align to TRBD1. CDR3 length: 13 residues. The ends lost 6 bases at V and 3 bases at J; junction bases unmatched: 5. The CDR3 DNA reads TGTGCCAGCAGACTGACAGGGAGCTACGAGCAGTACTTC. Translation gives CASRLTGSYEQYF.

This clonotype was observed at least ten times. The rearrangement joins TRBV5-5 to TRBJ2-7; D might be TRBD1 (5 bases). Germline CDR1 SGHKS, CDR2 YYEKEE (reference sequence). Trimming took 0 bases from V and 3 from J, leaving 10 bases between them. The CDR3 length is 14 residues. This chain's CDR3 is CASSLGQGIYEQYF. The DNA of the CDR3 is TGTGCCAGCAGCTTGGGCCAGGGAATCTACGAGCAGTACTTC.

This clonotype came up a few times. The rearrangement links TRBV5-6 to TRBJ2-3; possibly TRBD1 for D (5 bases). The germline V gene has CDR1 SGHDT and CDR2 YYEEEE. CDR3 length: 13 amino acids. V was trimmed by 1 base and J by 5 bases, leaving 8 bases between them. The CDR3 DNA reads as TGTGCCAGCAGCTTGAAGGGGTTAGATACGCAGTATTTT. This encodes CASSLKGLDTQYF.

This clonotype has only a few counts. The rearrangement uses TRBV6-6 and TRBJ2-5; 7 bases match TRBD1. The CDR3 is 14 amino acids. Trimming at V came to 6 bases and at J to 2 bases, leaving 6 bases not matched to a gene. Germline V gives CDR1 MNHNY, CDR2 SVGAGI (reference sequence). The CDR3 DNA is TGTGCCAGCAGAATACGGGACAGACAAGAGACCCAGTACTTC. Its translation: CASRIRDRQETQYF.

This clonotype was seen at least ten times. The chain carries TRBV29-1 and TRBJ2-5, with D unclear. The CDR3 spans 14 residues. V was clipped by 6 bases and J by 4 bases, with 18 bases between them. Germline V gives CDR1 SQVTM, CDR2 ANQGSEA. For the CDR3, the DNA is TGCAGCGTAGCAAACCTAAACCGAGGAGAGACCCAGTACTTC. It is translated as CSVANLNRGETQYF.

The chain carries TRBV19 and TRBJ1-6, with D unclear. CDR3 length equals 13 residues. Trimming removed 2 bases at V and 8 bases at J, with 7 bases between. Germline-derived CDR1 and CDR2 are LNHDA and SQIVND (reference sequence). CDR3 in DNA: TGTGCCAGTAGTATAAATGGCGATTCACCCCTCCACTTT. Translating gives CASSINGDSPLHF.

This sequence joins TRBV2 and TRBJ2-3, with D possibly matching TRBD2 (5 bases). The CDR3 sequence is 12 residues long. V lost 6 bases and J 5 bases, leaving 9 bases between the germline ends. The V gene's germline CDR1 is SNHLY and CDR2 FYNNEI. The CDR3 DNA is TGTGCCAGCAGAGGACTGAGAGATACGCAGTATTTT. Translating it yields CASRGLRDTQYF. The variable domain in full, with the rest retrieved from reference TRBV2 and TRBJ2-3, is EPEVTQTPSHQVTQMGQEVILRCVPISNHLYFYWYRQILGQKVEFLVSFYNNEISEKSEIFDDQFSVERPDGSNFTLKIRSTKLEDSAMYFCASRGLRDTQYFGPGTRLTVL.

In this sample, this clonotype turned up a few times. This chain connects TRBV7-2 to TRBJ2-1; D gene ambiguous. Trimming pared 1 base from V and 0 bases from J, leaving 7 bases between. The CDR3 is 15 residues long. The germline V gene has CDR1 SGHTA and CDR2 FQGNSA. CDR3: CASSLDNRSYNEQFF. Here the CDR3 DNA reads TGTGCCAGCAGCTTAGACAACCGCTCCTACAATGAGCAGTTCTTC.

The chain links TRBV5-6 to TRBJ2-7, with 10 positions matching TRBD1. The CDR3 is 14 amino acids. Trimming took 8 bases from V and 1 from J; bases not matched to a gene: 6. The V gene's germline CDR1 is SGHDT and CDR2 YYEEEE. The CDR3 DNA reads TGTGCCAGTGCGGTGGGACAGGGGTCCTACGAGCAGTACTTC. This codes for CASAVGQGSYEQYF.

Only a few counts were recorded for this clonotype. The J gene is TRBJ1-1, the V gene TRBV29-1, with 9 bases that match TRBD1. The ends lost 5 bases at V and 4 bases at J; junction bases unmatched: 8. This CDR3 has 14 amino acids. The V gene's germline CDR1 is SQVTM and CDR2 ANQGSEA. The CDR3 loop is CSVSSDRGATEAFF. DNA of the CDR3: TGCAGCGTTTCATCAGACAGGGGGGCCACTGAAGCTTTCTTT.

This chain connects TRBV7-9 to TRBJ2-7; D is unresolved. Germline CDR1 and CDR2: SEHNR and FQNEAQ (reference sequence). V was cut by 6 bases and J by 3 bases, with 12 bases left in between. The CDR3 contains 13 residues. CDR3 DNA sequence: TGTGCCAGCAGTCATGGGGAACTCTACGAGCAGTACTTC. This codes for CASSHGELYEQYF.

The gene calls are TRBV11-2 and TRBJ2-5; D is ambiguous. The assigned J gene may be wrong: the sequence end matches TRBJ2-7 better. The germline V gene encodes CDR1 SGHAT and CDR2 FQNNGV. The CDR3 has 13 residues. The CDR3 DNA reads TGTGCCAGCAGCTTATTCGGCGCGTACGAGCAGTACTTC. Its protein product is CASSLFGAYEQYF.

The CDR3 nucleotides read TGTGCCAGCAGCCTACCCCTCGGAGGGGGCAGAGGTGGGGCCAACGTCCTGACTTTC. The encoded protein is CASSLPLGGGRGGANVLTF. This rearrangement joins TRBV7-2 to TRBJ2-6, with D possibly being TRBD1 (7 bases). CDR3 size: 19 residues. V shed 5 bases and J shed 3 bases, with 23 bases lying between them. Germline V gene lookup returns CDR1 SGHTA and CDR2 FQGNSA.

The chain is built from TRBV5-6 and TRBJ2-1; D is perhaps TRBD2 (5 bases). The DNA end favors TRBJ2-7, so the J call may be wrong. The germline CDR1 and CDR2 sequences are SGHDT and YYEEEE. This CDR3 has 13 amino acids. The CDR3 region is CASSATTGNEQYF. The CDR3 coding sequence is TGTGCCAGCAGCGCAACAACCGGGAATGAGCAGTACTTC.

This sequence joins TRBV6-6 and TRBJ1-1; 9 nucleotides line up with TRBD1. With 2 bases clipped from V and 11 bases from J, the junction kept 9 bases outside the gene matches. The germline CDR1 and CDR2 sequences are MNHNY and SVGAGI (reference sequence). This CDR3 has 14 residues. CDR3 residues: CASSYETPGTGAFF. The CDR3 nucleotides are TGTGCCAGCAGTTACGAGACCCCCGGGACAGGGGCTTTCTTT.

This clonotype was detected only a few times. The chain combines TRBV9 with TRBJ2-1; D gene uncertain. The assigned J gene may be wrong: the sequence end matches TRBJ2-7 better. Germline V gives CDR1 SGDLS, CDR2 YYNGEE. The CDR3 totals 15 residues. CDR3 in amino acids: CASSTDLSSYNEQYF. CDR3 coding DNA: TGTGCCAGCAGCACCGACTTGAGCTCCTACAATGAGCAGTACTTC.

The gene calls are TRBV7-3 and TRBJ2-5; TRBD1 or TRBD2 may be the D gene (5 bases each). The CDR3 sequence is 13 residues long. The V and J ends lost 3 bases and 11 bases respectively, with 16 bases between them. Germline V CDR1 and CDR2: SGHTA, FQGTGA. CDR3 region: CASSFGTSSEQYF. In nucleotides, the CDR3 is TGTGCCAGCAGCTTTGGGACGTCCAGTGAGCAGTACTTC.

The gene calls are TRBV7-3 and TRBJ1-1; weak D call: TRBD1 (5 bases). The CDR3 totals 13 residues. V was clipped by 3 bases and J by 4 bases, with 9 bases between them. Germline values: CDR1 SGHTA, CDR2 FQGTGA. CDR3 DNA sequence: TGTGCCAGCAGCTTCGGGGCAACCACTGAAGCTTTCTTT. Protein product: CASSFGATTEAFF.

This clonotype has a single count. The J gene is TRBJ2-4, the V gene TRBV14; no firm D call. Looked up from germline, CDR1 is SGHDN and CDR2 is FVKESK. V was shortened by 4 bases and J by 13 bases, with 20 bases between the two germline ends. CDR3 length: 14 amino acids. The CDR3 bases are TGTGCCAGCAGCCTCGCGACGGTAACCTACAAGCAGTACTTC. This sequence encodes CASSLATVTYKQYF.

The V and J genes are TRBV20-1 and TRBJ2-1; 7 bases match TRBD1. In germline, CDR1 is DFQATT, CDR2 SNEGSKA (reference sequence). This CDR3 has 12 amino acids. The V gene end was trimmed by 3 bases and the J gene end by 13 bases; junction bases not matched to a gene: 9. CDR3 coding DNA: TGCAGTGCTAGCCAGGGGGTGAAGACCCAGTTCTTC. It codes for CSASQGVKTQFF.

This clonotype was detected only a few times. This chain connects TRBV9 to TRBJ2-1, with 7 bases identical to TRBD2. This CDR3 region has 13 residues. After removal of 6 bases from V and 4 bases from J, the junction contained 4 bases not matched to a gene. Germline V CDR1 and CDR2: SGDLS, YYNGEE. The CDR3 region is CASNVGGYNEQFF. DNA of the CDR3: TGTGCCAGCAACGTGGGGGGGTACAATGAGCAGTTCTTC.

V usage is TRBV29-1 and J usage is TRBJ2-6, with a tentative D call TRBD2 (5 bases). The CDR3 covers 14 residues. Trimming stripped 4 bases from V and 0 bases from J, with 7 bases between. Germline CDR1 is SQVTM and CDR2 is ANQGSEA. This CDR3 is CSVARGSGANVLTF. The CDR3, as DNA: TGCAGCGTTGCTCGGGGCTCTGGGGCCAACGTCCTGACTTTC.

This clonotype appeared a few times. The chain combines TRBV6-2 or TRBV6-3 with TRBJ2-7; D not certain. The CDR3 has 13 residues. The V gene lost 6 bases and the J gene lost 0 bases, with 9 bases spanning the gap. The V gene's germline CDR1 is MNHEY and CDR2 SVGEGT. The CDR3 region has the DNA TGTGCCAGCAGATCCTCACGCTCCTACGAGCAGTACTTC. Protein sequence: CASRSSRSYEQYF.